This T cell receptor (beta chain) was profiled in a study of regulatory T cells in long-lasting Graves disease. In building TCR beta libraries, iRepertoire HTBI primers were used together with Arm-PCR of CDR3 regions. TCRdb processed the multiplex PCR reads anew with MiXCR; each CDR3 protein has one entry. This sample carries 530,000 or so distinct CDR3 sequences, roughly 15% of them seen once, and the ten largest clones take more than 10%. Time point noted: newly diagnosed GD, antithyroid drugs for less than 3 months. Preparation of the TCR library used RNA extracted from PBMCs. Study outcomes and limitations: Persistent Graves' patients possessed reduced TCR diversity relative to recently diagnosed ones.

This clonotype was counted between two and nine times. Its target is not known. Losses at the gene ends were 1 base for V and 0 bases for J; bases not matched to a gene: 3. The CDR3 loop spans 16 amino acids. CDR1 is MNHEY, CDR2 SMNVEV, per germline (reference sequence). The same sample was also used in a study of T cells in Graves' hyperthyroidism and ophthalmopathy. From that report: The hyperthyroidism was newly diagnosed and had lasted under 2 months; the patients were aged 18 to 65.

Sequencing was performed on peripheral blood mononuclear cells (PBMCs), taken at new diagnosis, from a patient treated with antithyroid drugs. This sequence joins TRBV27 and TRBJ2-7; 10 positions agree with TRBD2. The receptor was isolated from a man younger than 30 with Graves disease. The DNA for the CDR3 is TGTGCCAGCAGTTTATTACTAGCGGGGAACTCCTACGAGCAGTACTTC. Protein: CASSLLLAGNSYEQYF.